What follows describes a single TCR beta chain. Each hyperthyroidism patient was newly diagnosed, with under 2 months' duration, and aged 18 to 65. Patients were excluded if they had other autoimmune diseases or uncontrolled infections, and likewise if pregnancy or lactation applied. This sample stems from a study of Graves' ophthalmopathy and Graves' hyperthyroidism. Turning to the study itself: In this cohort's terms, stable hyperthyroidism meant no ophthalmopathy by 18 months of follow-up.

Trimming took off 8 bases at V and 3 bases at J, with 16 bases between the two ends. Germline CDR1 and CDR2: SNHLY and FYNNEI. The CDR3 consists of 14 residues. RNA transcripts were the source from which TCR beta CDR3 regions were amplified. HTBI primers served in a first-round RT-PCR, which a second-round multiplex PCR followed. TCRdb fed the multiplex PCR reads into MiXCR, producing one record per CDR3 protein. The table shows around 1,000,000 distinct CDR3 sequences, with less than 45% occurring only once. The clonotype originates from an adult man with Graves' hyperthyroidism. Sequenced: peripheral blood or thyroid tissue (not recorded which). The chain links TRBV2 to TRBJ1-2; D possibly corresponds to TRBD1 (5 bases). CDR3 coding DNA: TGTGCCAGCTTTTGGGGCGCTAATGACTATGGCTACACCTTC. This encodes CASFWGANDYGYTF.